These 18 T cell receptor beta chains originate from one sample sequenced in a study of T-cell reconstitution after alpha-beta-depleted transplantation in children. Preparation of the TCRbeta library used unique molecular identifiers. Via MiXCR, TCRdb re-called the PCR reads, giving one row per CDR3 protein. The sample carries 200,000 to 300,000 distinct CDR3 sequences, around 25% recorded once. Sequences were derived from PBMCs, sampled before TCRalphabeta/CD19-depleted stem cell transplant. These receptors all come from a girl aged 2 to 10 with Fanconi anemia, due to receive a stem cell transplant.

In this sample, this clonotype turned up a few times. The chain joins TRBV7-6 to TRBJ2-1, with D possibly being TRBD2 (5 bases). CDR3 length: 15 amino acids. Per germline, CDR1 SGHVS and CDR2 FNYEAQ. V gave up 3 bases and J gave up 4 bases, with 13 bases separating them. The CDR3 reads CASSLGHRGYNEQFF. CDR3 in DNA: TGTGCCAGCAGCTTGGGCCACAGAGGGTACAATGAGCAGTTCTTC.

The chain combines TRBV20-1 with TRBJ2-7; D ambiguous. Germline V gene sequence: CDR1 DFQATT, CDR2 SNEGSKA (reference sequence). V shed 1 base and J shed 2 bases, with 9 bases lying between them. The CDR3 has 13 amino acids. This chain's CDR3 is CSARGPTPYEQYF. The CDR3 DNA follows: TGCAGTGCTAGAGGTCCAACTCCCTACGAGCAGTACTTC.

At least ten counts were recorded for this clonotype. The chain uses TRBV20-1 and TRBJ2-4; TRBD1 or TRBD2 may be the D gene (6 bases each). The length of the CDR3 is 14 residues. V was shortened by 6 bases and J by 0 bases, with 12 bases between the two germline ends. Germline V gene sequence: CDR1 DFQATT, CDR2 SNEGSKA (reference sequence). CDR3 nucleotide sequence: TGCAGTGCGCCAAAGGGGGGAGCCAAAAACATTCAGTACTTC. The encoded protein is CSAPKGGAKNIQYF.

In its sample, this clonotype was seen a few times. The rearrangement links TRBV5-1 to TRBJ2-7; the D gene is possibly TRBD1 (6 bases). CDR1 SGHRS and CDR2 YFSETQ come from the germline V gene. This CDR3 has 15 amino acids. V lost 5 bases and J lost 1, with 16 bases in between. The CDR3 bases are TGCGCCAGCAGTCAGGCCGGGACACTGTCCTACGAGCAGTACTTC. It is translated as CASSQAGTLSYEQYF.

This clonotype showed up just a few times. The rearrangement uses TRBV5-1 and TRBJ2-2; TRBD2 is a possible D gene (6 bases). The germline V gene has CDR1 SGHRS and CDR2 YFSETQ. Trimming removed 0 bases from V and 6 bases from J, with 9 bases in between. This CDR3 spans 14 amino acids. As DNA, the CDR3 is TGCGCCAGCAGCTTGGCGGGAGTACCCGGGGAGCTGTTTTTT. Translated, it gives CASSLAGVPGELFF.

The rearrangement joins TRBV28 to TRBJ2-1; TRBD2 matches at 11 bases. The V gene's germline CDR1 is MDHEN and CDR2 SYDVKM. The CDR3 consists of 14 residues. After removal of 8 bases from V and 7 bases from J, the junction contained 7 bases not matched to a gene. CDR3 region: CASGTSGSRNEQFF. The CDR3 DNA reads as TGTGCCAGCGGAACTAGCGGGAGTCGGAATGAGCAGTTCTTC.

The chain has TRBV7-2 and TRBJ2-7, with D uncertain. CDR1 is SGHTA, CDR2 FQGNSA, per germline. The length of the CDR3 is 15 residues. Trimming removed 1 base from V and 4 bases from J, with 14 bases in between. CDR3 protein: CASSLGPGAGYEQYF. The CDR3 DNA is TGTGCCAGCAGCTTAGGCCCCGGAGCTGGGTACGAGCAGTACTTC.

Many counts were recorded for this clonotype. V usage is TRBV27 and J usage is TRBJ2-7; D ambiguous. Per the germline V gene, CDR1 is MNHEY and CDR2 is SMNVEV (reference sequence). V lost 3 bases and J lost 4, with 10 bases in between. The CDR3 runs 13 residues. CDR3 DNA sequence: TGTGCCAGCAGTTTTGGAGTTTCTTACGAGCAGTACTTC. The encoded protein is CASSFGVSYEQYF.

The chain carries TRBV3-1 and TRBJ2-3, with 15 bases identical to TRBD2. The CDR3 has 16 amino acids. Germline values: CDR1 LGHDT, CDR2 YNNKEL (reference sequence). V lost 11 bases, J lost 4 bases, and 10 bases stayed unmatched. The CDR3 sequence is CASCSRTSGGADTQYF. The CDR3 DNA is TGTGCCTCCTGCAGCCGGACTAGCGGGGGGGCAGATACGCAGTATTTT.

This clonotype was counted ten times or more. The CDR3 DNA reads TGCAGTGCTACGACAGATGCAGGACAGCCCCAGCATTTT. The encoded protein is CSATTDAGQPQHF. This chain joins TRBV20-1 and TRBJ1-5, with D perhaps matching TRBD1 (5 bases). This CDR3 comprises 13 residues. The germline CDR1 and CDR2 sequences are DFQATT and SNEGSKA (reference sequence). The V gene lost 4 bases and the J gene lost 7 bases, with 14 bases spanning the gap.

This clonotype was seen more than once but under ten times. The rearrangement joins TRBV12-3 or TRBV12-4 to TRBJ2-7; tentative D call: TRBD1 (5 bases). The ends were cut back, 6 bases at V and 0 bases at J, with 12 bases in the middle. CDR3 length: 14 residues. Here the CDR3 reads CASSQQVYSYEQYF. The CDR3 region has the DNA TGTGCCAGCAGCCAACAGGTTTACTCCTACGAGCAGTACTTC.

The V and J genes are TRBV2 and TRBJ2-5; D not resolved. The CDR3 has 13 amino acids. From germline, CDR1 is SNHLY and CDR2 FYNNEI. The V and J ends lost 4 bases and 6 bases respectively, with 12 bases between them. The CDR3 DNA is TGTGCCAGCAGTGGGACCAGGCTGCAGACCCAGTACTTC. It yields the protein CASSGTRLQTQYF.

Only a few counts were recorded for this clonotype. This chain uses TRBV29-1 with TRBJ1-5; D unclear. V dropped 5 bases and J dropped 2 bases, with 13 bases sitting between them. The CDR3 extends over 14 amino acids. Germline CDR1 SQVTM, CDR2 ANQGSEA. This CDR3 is CSVCSGVGNQPQHF. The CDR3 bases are TGCAGCGTTTGTAGTGGCGTGGGCAATCAGCCCCAGCATTTT. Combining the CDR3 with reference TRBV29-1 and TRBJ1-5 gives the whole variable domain SAVISQKPSRDICQRGTSLTIQCQVDSQVTMMFWYRQQPGQSLTLIATANQGSEATYESGFVIDKFPISRPNLTFSTLTVSNMSPEDSSIYLCSVCSGVGNQPQHFGDGTRLSIL.

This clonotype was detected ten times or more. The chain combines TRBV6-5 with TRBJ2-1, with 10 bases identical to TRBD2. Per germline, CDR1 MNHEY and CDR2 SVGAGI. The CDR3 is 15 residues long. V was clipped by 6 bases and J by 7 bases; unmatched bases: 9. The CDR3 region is CASRIAGGRGNEQFF. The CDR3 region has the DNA TGTGCCAGCAGAATAGCGGGGGGCAGGGGGAATGAGCAGTTCTTC.

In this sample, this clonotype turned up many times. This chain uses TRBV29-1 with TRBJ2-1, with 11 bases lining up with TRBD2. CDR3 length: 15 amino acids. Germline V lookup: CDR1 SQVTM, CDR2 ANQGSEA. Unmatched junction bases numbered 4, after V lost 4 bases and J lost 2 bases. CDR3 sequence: CSVGLAGGTYNEQFF. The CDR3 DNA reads TGCAGCGTTGGTCTAGCGGGAGGAACCTACAATGAGCAGTTCTTC.

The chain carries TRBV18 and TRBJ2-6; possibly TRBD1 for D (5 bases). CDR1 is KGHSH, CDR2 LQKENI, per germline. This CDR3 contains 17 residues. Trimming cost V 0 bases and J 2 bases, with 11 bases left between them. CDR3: CASSPPGGRAGANVLTF. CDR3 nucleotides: TGTGCCAGCTCACCACCAGGTGGCAGGGCTGGGGCCAACGTCCTGACTTTC.

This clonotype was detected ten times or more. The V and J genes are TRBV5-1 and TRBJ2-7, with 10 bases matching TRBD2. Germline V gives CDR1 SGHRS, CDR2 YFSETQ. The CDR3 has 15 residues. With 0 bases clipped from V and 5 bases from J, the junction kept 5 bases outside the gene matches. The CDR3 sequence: CASSLEGLASNEQYF. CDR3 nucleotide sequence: TGCGCCAGCAGCTTGGAGGGACTAGCGTCGAACGAGCAGTACTTC.

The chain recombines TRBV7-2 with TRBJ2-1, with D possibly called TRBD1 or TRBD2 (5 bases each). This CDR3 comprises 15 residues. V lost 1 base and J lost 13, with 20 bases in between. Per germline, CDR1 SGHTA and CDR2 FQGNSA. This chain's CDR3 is CASSLGGVSTEHQFF. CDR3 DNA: TGTGCCAGCAGCTTAGGAGGGGTTTCTACGGAACATCAGTTCTTC.